A single sample gave rise to the 15 T cell receptor beta chains below, sequenced in a study of cytomegalovirus exposure and HLA in healthy donors. Both 60 Vbeta primers and 13 Jbeta primers went into the PCR. Some clones are missing from TCRdb's copy, which holds only in-frame ones; the method was immunoSEQ multiplex PCR. This table has 150,000 to 180,000 clones, roughly 80% appearing once. Specimen: PBMCs. The source of these receptors is a man aged 25 to 40 in good health and CMV-seropositive.

The chain carries TRBV28 and TRBJ2-5, with D maybe TRBD1 (5 bases). The tail of the sequence fits TRBJ2-7 better, so the J call may be wrong. Germline V gene sequence: CDR1 MDHEN, CDR2 SYDVKM. CDR3 length equals 16 residues. The CDR3 bases are TGTGCCAGCAGTTTAAATAGCCCAGGGATCCCCTACGAGCAGTACTTC. Protein product: CASSLNSPGIPYEQYF.

This chain links TRBV28 with TRBJ1-1, with D uncertain. Trimming shortened V by 2 bases and J by 2 bases, and 12 bases separated the two germline ends. In germline, CDR1 is MDHEN, CDR2 SYDVKM. The CDR3 is made up of 15 amino acids. CDR3 bases: TGTGCCAGCAGTTTACGCCCTACAGTTAACACTGAAGCTTTCTTT. It yields the protein CASSLRPTVNTEAFF.

The chain links TRBV9 to TRBJ2-7, with 12 nucleotides matching TRBD2. J was trimmed by 4 bases and V by 0 bases; bases with no gene match: 11. The CDR3 has 18 amino acids. Per the germline V gene, CDR1 is SGDLS and CDR2 is YYNGEE. CDR3 coding DNA: TGTGCCAGCAGCGTAGCTCCGGGACTAGCGGGTAAAAAATACGAGCAGTACTTC. Its translation: CASSVAPGLAGKKYEQYF.

The V call is TRBV28, the J call TRBJ2-3, with 11 bases that match TRBD2. Germline loops: CDR1 MDHEN, CDR2 SYDVKM. There are 15 residues in the CDR3. V lost 7 bases and J lost 5; bases outside the gene matches: 8. The CDR3 loop is CASTPLAGVQDTQYF. In DNA, the CDR3 is TGTGCCAGCACTCCACTAGCGGGAGTGCAAGATACGCAGTATTTT.

The chain uses TRBV11-3 and TRBJ2-1; tentative D call: TRBD2 (6 bases). V lost 6 bases to trimming and J lost 10 bases, with 22 bases between them. In germline, CDR1 is SGHNT, CDR2 YENEEA. The CDR3 length is 15 residues. The CDR3 coding sequence is TGTGCCAGCAGGCCGGGACTCTCCAGGACAAAGGAGCAGTTCTTC. The encoded protein is CASRPGLSRTKEQFF.

The rearrangement links TRBV28 to TRBJ2-4; TRBD2 might be the D (5 bases). CDR3 size: 11 residues. CDR1 and CDR2 (germline): MDHEN, SYDVKM. V was pared by 6 bases and J by 6 bases, with 6 bases between. In DNA form, the CDR3 reads TGTGCCAGCAGGGACTCAAACATTCAGTACTTC. This codes for CASRDSNIQYF.

The chain employs TRBV2 and TRBJ1-5; D call uncertain. Germline V gene sequence: CDR1 SNHLY, CDR2 FYNNEI. The CDR3 is 14 amino acids. The ends were cut back, 4 bases at V and 1 base at J, with 8 bases in the middle. The CDR3 protein is CASSVTGSNQPQHF. The DNA of the CDR3 is TGTGCCAGCAGTGTAACGGGGAGCAATCAGCCCCAGCATTTT.

The rearrangement joins TRBV7-9 to TRBJ2-7; 10 bases map to TRBD2. Germline CDR1 SEHNR, CDR2 FQNEAQ (reference sequence). Losses at the gene ends were 2 bases for V and 2 bases for J; bases not matched to a gene: 3. This CDR3 is built from 15 residues. CDR3 bases: TGTGCCAGCAGCTTAAGGACTAGCGGACCCTACGAGCAGTACTTC. It is translated as CASSLRTSGPYEQYF.

This clone was recorded only once. The gene calls are TRBV4-1 and TRBJ2-4; D might be TRBD1 (6 bases). V was pared by 1 base and J by 1 base, with 14 bases between. Germline-derived CDR1 and CDR2 are MGHRA and YSYEKL. The CDR3 spans 17 residues. The CDR3 sequence: CASSQGVAGVAKNIQYF. CDR3 nucleotide sequence: TGCGCCAGCAGCCAAGGGGTGGCAGGGGTTGCCAAAAACATTCAGTACTTC.

The rearrangement joins TRBV7-8 to TRBJ2-3; a possible D gene is TRBD1 (6 bases). V lost 3 bases and J lost 3, with 10 bases in between. Per the germline V gene, CDR1 is SGHVS and CDR2 is FQNEAQ. The CDR3 covers 14 residues. CDR3 in DNA: TGTGCCAGCAGCTTCGCAGGGGAAACAGATACGCAGTATTTT. Protein: CASSFAGETDTQYF.

V is TRBV9 and J is TRBJ1-5, with TRBD1 as a possible D gene (6 bases). Germline-derived CDR1 and CDR2 are SGDLS and YYNGEE. This CDR3 region has 14 residues. V gave up 0 bases and J gave up 6 bases, with 10 bases separating them. For the CDR3, the DNA is TGTGCCAGCAGCGTAGCAGGGGTCGGTCAGCCCCAGCATTTT. This translates into CASSVAGVGQPQHF.

The chain links TRBV7-2 to TRBJ2-4; a weak D match, TRBD2 (5 bases). Trimming took 1 base from V and 0 from J, leaving 7 bases between them. Germline loops: CDR1 SGHTA, CDR2 FQGNSA. The CDR3 totals 15 residues. The CDR3 here is CASSLESGAKNIQYF. The CDR3 DNA sequence: TGTGCCAGCAGCTTAGAGAGCGGAGCCAAAAACATTCAGTACTTC.

This chain uses TRBV10-2 with TRBJ2-1, with D perhaps matching TRBD2 (6 bases). CDR1 is WSHSY, CDR2 SAAADI, per germline. The V gene lost 4 bases and the J gene lost 6 bases, with 13 bases spanning the gap. The CDR3 totals 14 residues. The CDR3 here is CASSGAGSVNEQFF. In nucleotides, the CDR3 is TGCGCCAGCAGTGGCGCGGGATCAGTCAATGAGCAGTTCTTC.

The CDR3 protein is CASSLDRGNYGYTF. The CDR3, as DNA: TGTGCCAGCAGCCTCGACAGGGGGAACTATGGCTACACCTTC. The gene calls are TRBV7-8 and TRBJ1-2; TRBD1 aligns across 9 bases. The germline V gene has CDR1 SGHVS and CDR2 FQNEAQ. The CDR3 has 14 residues. The J segment lost 2 bases and the V segment lost 5 bases, leaving 3 bases of the junction unmatched.

The J gene is TRBJ1-5, the V gene TRBV2; D is possibly TRBD1 (6 bases). CDR1 SNHLY and CDR2 FYNNEI come from the germline V gene. V dropped 6 bases and J dropped 3 bases, with 15 bases sitting between them. The CDR3 extends over 15 amino acids. CDR3 DNA sequence: TGTGCCAGCAGGGCCCAGGGGACCGACAATCAGCCCCAGCATTTT. Translated, it gives CASRAQGTDNQPQHF.